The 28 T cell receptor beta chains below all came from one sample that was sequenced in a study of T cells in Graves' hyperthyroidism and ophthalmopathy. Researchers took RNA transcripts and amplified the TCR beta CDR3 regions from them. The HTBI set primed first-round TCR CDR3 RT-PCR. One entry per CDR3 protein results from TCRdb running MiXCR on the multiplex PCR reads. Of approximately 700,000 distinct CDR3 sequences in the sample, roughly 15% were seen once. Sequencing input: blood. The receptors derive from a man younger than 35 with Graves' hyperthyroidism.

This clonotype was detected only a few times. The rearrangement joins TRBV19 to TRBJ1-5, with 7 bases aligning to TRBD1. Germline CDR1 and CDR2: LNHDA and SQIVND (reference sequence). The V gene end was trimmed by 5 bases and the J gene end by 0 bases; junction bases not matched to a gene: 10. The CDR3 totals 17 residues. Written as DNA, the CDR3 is TGTGCCAGTAGTTCTGACAGGGCCTTGTATAGCAATCAGCCCCAGCATTTT. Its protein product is CASSSDRALYSNQPQHF.

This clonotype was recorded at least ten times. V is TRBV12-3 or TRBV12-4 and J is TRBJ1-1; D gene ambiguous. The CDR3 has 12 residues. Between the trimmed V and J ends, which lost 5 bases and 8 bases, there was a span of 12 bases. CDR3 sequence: CASSPGGWEAFF. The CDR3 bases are TGTGCCAGCAGTCCGGGAGGGTGGGAAGCTTTCTTT.

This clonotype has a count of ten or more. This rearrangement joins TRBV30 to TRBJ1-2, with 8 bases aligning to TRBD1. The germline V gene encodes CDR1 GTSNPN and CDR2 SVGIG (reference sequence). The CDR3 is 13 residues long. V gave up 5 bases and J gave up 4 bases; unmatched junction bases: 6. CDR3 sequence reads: CAWARDRTYGYTF. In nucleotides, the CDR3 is TGTGCCTGGGCTCGGGACAGGACCTATGGCTACACCTTC. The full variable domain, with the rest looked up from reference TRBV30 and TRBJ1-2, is SQTIHQWPATLVQPVGSPLSLECTVEGTSNPNLYWYRQAAGRGLQLLFYSVGIGQISSEVPQNLSASRPQDRQFILSSKKLLLSDSGFYLCAWARDRTYGYTFGSGTRLTVV.

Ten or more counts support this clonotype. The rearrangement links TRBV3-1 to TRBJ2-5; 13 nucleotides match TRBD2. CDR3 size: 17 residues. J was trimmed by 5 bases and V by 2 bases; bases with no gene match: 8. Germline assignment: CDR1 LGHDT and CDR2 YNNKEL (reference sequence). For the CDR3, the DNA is TGTGCCAGCAGCCAACCCGGACTAGCGGGAGCCGGGGAGACCCAGTACTTC. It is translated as CASSQPGLAGAGETQYF.

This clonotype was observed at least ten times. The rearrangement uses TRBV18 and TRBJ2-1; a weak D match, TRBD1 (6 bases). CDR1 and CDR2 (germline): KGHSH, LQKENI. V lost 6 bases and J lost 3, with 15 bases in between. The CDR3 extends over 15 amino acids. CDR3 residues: CASSSRDNYYNEQFF. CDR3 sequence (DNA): TGTGCCAGCTCCTCAAGGGACAACTACTACAATGAGCAGTTCTTC.

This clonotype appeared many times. In DNA form, the CDR3 reads TGTGCCAGCAGCTTAGGATCTGGAGGGGCAGAGGAGCAGTACTTC. Translated: CASSLGSGGAEEQYF. The chain recombines TRBV7-9 with TRBJ2-7, with D tentatively TRBD2 (6 bases). V gave up 1 base and J gave up 7 bases, with 17 bases separating them. The CDR3 extends over 15 amino acids. The germline V gene encodes CDR1 SEHNR and CDR2 FQNEAQ (reference sequence).

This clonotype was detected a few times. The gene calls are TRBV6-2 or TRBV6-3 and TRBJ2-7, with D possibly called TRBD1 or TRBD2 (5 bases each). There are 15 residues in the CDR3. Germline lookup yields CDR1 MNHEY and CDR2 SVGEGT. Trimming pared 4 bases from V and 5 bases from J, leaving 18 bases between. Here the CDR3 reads CASSLPLGPWDEQYF. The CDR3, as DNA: TGTGCCAGCAGTTTGCCCTTGGGACCTTGGGACGAGCAGTACTTC.

CDR3 loop: CSVDVAPGAQYF. In nucleotides, the CDR3 is TGCAGCGTTGACGTGGCCCCAGGGGCGCAGTATTTT. The chain employs TRBV29-1 and TRBJ2-3, with a weak D call TRBD1 (6 bases). The length of the CDR3 is 12 residues. Deletions cut 3 bases from V and 10 bases from J, with 14 bases between. In germline, CDR1 is SQVTM, CDR2 ANQGSEA.

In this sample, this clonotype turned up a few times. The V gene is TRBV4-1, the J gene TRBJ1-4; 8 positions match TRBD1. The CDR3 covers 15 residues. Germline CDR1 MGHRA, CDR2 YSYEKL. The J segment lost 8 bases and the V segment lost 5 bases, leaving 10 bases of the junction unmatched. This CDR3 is CASSDDRGVHEKLFF. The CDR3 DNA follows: TGCGCCAGCAGCGATGACAGGGGAGTTCACGAAAAACTGTTTTTT.

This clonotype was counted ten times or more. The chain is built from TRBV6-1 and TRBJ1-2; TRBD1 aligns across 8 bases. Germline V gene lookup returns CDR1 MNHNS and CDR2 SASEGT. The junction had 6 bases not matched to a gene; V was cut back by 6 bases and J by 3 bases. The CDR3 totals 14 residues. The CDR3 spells CASSPQTGDYGYTF. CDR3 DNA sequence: TGTGCCAGCAGCCCCCAGACAGGGGACTATGGCTACACCTTC.

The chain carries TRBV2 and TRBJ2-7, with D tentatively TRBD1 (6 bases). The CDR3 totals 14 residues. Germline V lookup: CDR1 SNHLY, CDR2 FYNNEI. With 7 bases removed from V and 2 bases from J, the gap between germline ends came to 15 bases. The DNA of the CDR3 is TGTGCCAGCACCCAAGGGGGTAGCACCTACGAGCAGTACTTC. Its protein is CASTQGGSTYEQYF.

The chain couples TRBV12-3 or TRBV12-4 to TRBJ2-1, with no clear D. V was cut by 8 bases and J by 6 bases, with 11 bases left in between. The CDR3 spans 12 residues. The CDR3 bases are TGTGCCAGCTGCGTGACCCGCAATGAGCAGTTCTTC. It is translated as CASCVTRNEQFF.

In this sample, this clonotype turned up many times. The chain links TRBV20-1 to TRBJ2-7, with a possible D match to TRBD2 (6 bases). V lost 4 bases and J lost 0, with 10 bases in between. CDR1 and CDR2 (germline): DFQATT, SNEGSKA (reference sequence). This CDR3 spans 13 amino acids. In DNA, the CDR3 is TGCAGTGCTATGGCTAGCGACTCCTACGAGCAGTACTTC. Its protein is CSAMASDSYEQYF.

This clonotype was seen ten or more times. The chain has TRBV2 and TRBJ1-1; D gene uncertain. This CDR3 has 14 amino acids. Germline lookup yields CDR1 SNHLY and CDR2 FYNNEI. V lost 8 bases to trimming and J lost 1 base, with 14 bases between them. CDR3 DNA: TGTGCCAGCGGAGGTGCAGCGACGAACACTGAAGCTTTCTTT. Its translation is CASGGAATNTEAFF.

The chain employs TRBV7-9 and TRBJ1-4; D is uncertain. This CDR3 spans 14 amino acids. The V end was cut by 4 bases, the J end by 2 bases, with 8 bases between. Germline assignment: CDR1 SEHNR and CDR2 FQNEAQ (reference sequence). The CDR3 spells CASSSEGTNEKLFF. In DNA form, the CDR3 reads TGTGCCAGCAGCTCTGAAGGGACTAATGAAAAACTGTTTTTT. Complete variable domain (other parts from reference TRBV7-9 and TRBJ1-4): DTGVSQNPRHKITKRGQNVTFRCDPISEHNRLYWYRQTLGQGPEFLTYFQNEAQLEKSRLLSDRFSAERPKGSFSTLEIQRTEQGDSAMYLCASSSEGTNEKLFFGSGTQLSVL.

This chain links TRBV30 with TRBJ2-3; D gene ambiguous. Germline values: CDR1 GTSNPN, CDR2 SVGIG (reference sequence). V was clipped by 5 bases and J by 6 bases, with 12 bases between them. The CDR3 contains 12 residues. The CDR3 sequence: CAWRRYGDTQYF. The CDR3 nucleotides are TGTGCCTGGCGGAGATATGGCGATACGCAGTATTTT.

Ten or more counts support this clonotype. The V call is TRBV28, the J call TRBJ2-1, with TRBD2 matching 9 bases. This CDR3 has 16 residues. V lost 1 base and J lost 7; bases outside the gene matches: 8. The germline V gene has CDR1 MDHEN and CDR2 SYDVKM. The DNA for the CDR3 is TGTGCCAGCAGTTTATTCTCACGGACTAGCGAGAATGAGCAGTTCTTC. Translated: CASSLFSRTSENEQFF.

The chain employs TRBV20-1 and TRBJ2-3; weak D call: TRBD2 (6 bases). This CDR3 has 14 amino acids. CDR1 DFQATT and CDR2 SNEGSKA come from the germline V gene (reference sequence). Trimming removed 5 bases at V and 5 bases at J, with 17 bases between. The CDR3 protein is CSAPGTLAVDTQYF. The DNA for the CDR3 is TGCAGTGCTCCCGGGACTTTGGCGGTAGATACGCAGTATTTT.

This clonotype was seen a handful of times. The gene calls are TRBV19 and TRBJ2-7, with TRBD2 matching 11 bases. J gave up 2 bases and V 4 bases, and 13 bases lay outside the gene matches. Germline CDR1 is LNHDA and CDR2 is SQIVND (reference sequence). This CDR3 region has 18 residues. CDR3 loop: CASSNPGKTSGSAYEQYF. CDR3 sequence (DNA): TGTGCCAGTAGTAATCCGGGGAAAACTAGCGGGAGCGCCTACGAGCAGTACTTC.

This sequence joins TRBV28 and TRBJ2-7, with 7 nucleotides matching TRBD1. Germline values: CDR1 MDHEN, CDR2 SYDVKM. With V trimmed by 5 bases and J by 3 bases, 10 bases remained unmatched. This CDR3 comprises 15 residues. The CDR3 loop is CASSTKADRVYEQYF. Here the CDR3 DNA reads TGTGCCAGCAGTACGAAGGCCGACAGGGTCTACGAGCAGTACTTC.

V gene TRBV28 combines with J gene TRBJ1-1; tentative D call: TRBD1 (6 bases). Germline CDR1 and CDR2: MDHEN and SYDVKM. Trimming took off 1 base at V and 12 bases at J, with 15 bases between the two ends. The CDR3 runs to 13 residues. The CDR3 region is CASSLLSGQRTFF. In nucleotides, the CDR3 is TGTGCCAGCAGTTTATTATCGGGACAAAGGACTTTCTTT.

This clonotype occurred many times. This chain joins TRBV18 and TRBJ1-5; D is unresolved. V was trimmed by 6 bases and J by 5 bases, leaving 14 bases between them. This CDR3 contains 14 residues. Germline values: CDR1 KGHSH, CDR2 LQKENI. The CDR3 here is CASSPTDGDQPQHF. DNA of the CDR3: TGTGCCAGCTCTCCTACGGACGGCGATCAGCCCCAGCATTTT.

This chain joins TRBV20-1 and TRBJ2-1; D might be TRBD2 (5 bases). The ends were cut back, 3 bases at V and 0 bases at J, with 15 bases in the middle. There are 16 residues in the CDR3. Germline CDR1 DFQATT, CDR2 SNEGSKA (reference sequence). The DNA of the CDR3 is TGCAGTGCTAGTGGGCCCCAGACTAACTCCTACAATGAGCAGTTCTTC. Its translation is CSASGPQTNSYNEQFF.

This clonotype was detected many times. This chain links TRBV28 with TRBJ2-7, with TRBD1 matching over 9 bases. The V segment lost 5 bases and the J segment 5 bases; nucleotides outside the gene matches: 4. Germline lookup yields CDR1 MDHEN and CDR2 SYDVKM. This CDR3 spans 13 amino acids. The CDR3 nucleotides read TGTGCCAGCAGTCCCTGGGACAGGGACGAGCAGTACTTC. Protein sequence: CASSPWDRDEQYF.

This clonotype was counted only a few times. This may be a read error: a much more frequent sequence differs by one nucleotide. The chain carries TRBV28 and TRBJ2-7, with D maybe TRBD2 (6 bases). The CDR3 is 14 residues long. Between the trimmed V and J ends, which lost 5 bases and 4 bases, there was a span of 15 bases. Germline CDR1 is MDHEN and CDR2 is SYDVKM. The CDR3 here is CASSLASAGYEQYF. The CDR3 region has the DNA TGTGCCAGCAGTCTCGCTAGCGCGGGGTACGAGCAGTACTTC. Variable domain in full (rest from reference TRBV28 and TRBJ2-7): DVKVTQSSRYLVKRTGEKVFLECVQDMDHENMFWYRQDPGLGLRLIYFSYDVKMKEKGDIPEGYSVSREKKERFSLILESASTNQTSMYLCASSLASAGYEQYFGPGTRLTVT.

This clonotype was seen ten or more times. In DNA, the CDR3 is TGTGCCACCAGCAGGGGGTTACAAGAGACCCAGTACTTC. Residues: CATSRGLQETQYF. The chain recombines TRBV15 with TRBJ2-5; D uncertain. Germline assignment: CDR1 LNHNV and CDR2 YYDKDF (reference sequence). Deletions cut 3 bases from V and 2 bases from J, with 7 bases between. This CDR3 contains 13 residues.

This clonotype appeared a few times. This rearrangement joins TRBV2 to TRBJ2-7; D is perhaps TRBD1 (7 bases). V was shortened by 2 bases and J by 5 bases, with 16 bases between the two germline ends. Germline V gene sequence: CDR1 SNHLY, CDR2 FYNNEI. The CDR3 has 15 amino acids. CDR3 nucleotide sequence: TGTGCCAGCAGTGAATTGTCACAGGGGAGGAACGAGCAGTACTTC. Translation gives CASSELSQGRNEQYF.

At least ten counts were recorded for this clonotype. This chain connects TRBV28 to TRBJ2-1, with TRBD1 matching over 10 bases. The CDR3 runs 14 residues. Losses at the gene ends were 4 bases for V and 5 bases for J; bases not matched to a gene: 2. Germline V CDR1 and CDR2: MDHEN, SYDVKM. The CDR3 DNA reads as TGTGCCAGCAGTTGGACAGGGGGAAACAATGAGCAGTTCTTC. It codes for CASSWTGGNNEQFF.